This T cell receptor (beta chain) appears in the sequencing data of a study of shared clonotypes between healthy human individuals. As processed by the authors: Filtering differed, since immunoSEQ gave only junction sequences and no quality scores. Sequencing used immunoSEQ multiplex PCR; TCRdb keeps in-frame clones, though not all of them. D and trimming were read from the DNA, whereas the V and J calls and clone size are those reported in that table. This sample has some 2,000,000 clones, with 90% to 95% found just once. The germline V gene has CDR1 SGHVS and CDR2 FNYEAQ. With 1 base removed from V and 6 bases from J, the gap between germline ends came to 13 bases. The CDR3 has 15 residues. Healthy HIV-negative adults without recent acute infections or vaccinations served as donors. CD45RA-negative memory and CD45RA+ naive subsets were split from the CD4+ cells.

The chain uses TRBV7-6 and TRBJ2-1; D call uncertain. This sequence originates from a man between 18 and 29 years old in good health. The sequenced material came from naive CD4+ T cells sorted from blood. Subset reported: CD45RA+ positively selected. Here the CDR3 reads CASSLGNRGLNEQFF. The CDR3 region has the DNA TGTGCCAGCAGCTTAGGTAACCGAGGCCTCAATGAGCAGTTCTTC.